This T cell receptor beta chain was observed in a study of shared clonotypes between healthy human individuals. About the study: Samples came from two female and a few male donors aged 18 to 49.

This clone showed up just a few times. What it recognizes is unknown. Overall study findings and caveats: The study sampled only blood, and tissue repertoires likely differ. Clonotype sharing across several donors was observed for around 5.1% of naive CD4 clonotypes.

Replicate sorted-subset PCRs were loaded with around 0.2 ug DNA, about 30,000 T cell genomes. Sequenced by immunoSEQ multiplex PCR; TCRdb stores in-frame clones only, minus some. The data contain over 850,000 clones, around three quarters of them singletons. CDR1 is MNHNY and CDR2 is SVGAGI in the germline V gene (reference sequence). Trimming removed 9 bases from V and 3 bases from J; junction bases left unmatched: 9. The CDR3 extends over 15 amino acids. The sequenced sample consisted of memory CD4+ T cells from PBMCs. Subset denoted: CD45RA-negative fraction. The receptor was isolated from a man aged 18-30 years in good health. Some clones in this sample may be carry-over from other donors' samples. This rearrangement joins TRBV6-6 to TRBJ2-7; 12 nucleotides line up with TRBD1. The CDR3 DNA sequence: TGTGCCAGTCAAAACCGGGACAGGGGGCACTACGAGCAGTACTTC. It codes for CASQNRDRGHYEQYF.